This TCR beta chain was identified during a study of control samples from healthy donors and cancer patients. The table came from immunoSEQ multiplex PCR; TCRdb's copy has only in-frame clones and leaves some out. Of under 150,000 clones listed, 75% to 90% are singletons. The material sequenced was PBMCs. The TCR comes from a woman aged 50 to 60 with colorectal cancer.

CDR3 bases: TGCAGCGTGGTGGTCGGGTCAATGACTGAAGCTTTCTTT. It specifies CSVVVGSMTEAFF. This chain connects TRBV29-1 to TRBJ1-1; D remains ambiguous. Germline assignment: CDR1 SQVTM and CDR2 ANQGSEA. With 6 bases removed from V and 5 bases from J, the gap between germline ends came to 16 bases. The CDR3 is made up of 13 amino acids.